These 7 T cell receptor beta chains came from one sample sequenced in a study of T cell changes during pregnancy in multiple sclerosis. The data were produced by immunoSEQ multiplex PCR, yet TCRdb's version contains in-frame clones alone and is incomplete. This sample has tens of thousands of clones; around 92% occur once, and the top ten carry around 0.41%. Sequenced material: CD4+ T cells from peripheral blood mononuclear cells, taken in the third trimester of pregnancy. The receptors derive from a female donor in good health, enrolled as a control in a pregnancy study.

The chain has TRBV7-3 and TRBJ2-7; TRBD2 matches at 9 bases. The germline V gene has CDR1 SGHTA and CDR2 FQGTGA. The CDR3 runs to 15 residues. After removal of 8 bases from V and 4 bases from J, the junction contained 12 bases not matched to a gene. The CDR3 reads CASSAAGGQVYEQYF. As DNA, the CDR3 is TGTGCCAGCTCCGCCGCGGGGGGGCAGGTGTACGAGCAGTACTTC.

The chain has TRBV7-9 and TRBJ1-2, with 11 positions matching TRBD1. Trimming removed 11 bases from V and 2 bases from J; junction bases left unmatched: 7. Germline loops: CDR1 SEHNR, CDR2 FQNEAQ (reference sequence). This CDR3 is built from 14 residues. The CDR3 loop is CALQDRGRNYGYTF. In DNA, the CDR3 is TGTGCCCTCCAGGACAGGGGGCGGAACTATGGCTACACCTTC.

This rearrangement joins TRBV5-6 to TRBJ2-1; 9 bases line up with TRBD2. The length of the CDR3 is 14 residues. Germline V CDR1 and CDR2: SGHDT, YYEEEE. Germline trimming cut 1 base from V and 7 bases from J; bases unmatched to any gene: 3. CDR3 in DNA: TGTGCCAGCAGCTTGACTAGCGGGTCGAATGAGCAGTTCTTC. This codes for CASSLTSGSNEQFF. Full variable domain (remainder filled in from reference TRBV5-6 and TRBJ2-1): DAGVTQSPTHLIKTRGQQVTLRCSPKSGHDTVSWYQQALGQGPQFIFQYYEEEERQRGNFPDRFSGHQFPNYSSELNVNALLLGDSALYLCASSLTSGSNEQFFGPGTRLTVL.

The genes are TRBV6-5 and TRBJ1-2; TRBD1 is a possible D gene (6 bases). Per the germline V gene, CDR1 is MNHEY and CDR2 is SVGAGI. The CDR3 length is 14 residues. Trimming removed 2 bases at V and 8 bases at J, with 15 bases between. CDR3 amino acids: CASSYARDTRGYTF. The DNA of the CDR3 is TGTGCCAGCAGTTACGCCCGGGACACAAGAGGCTACACCTTC.

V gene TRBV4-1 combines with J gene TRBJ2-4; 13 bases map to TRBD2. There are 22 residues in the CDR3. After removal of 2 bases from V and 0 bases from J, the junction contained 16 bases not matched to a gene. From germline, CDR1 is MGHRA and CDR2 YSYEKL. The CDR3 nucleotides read TGCGCCAGCAGCCAAAGCCAAGGAGGACTAGCGGGGGCCGGCCTAGCCAAAAACATTCAGTACTTC. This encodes CASSQSQGGLAGAGLAKNIQYF.

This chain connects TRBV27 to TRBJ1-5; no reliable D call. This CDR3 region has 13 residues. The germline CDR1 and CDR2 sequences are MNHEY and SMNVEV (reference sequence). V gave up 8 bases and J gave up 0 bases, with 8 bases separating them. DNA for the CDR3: TGTGCCAGCCGGAGGGATAGCAATCAGCCCCAGCATTTT. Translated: CASRRDSNQPQHF.

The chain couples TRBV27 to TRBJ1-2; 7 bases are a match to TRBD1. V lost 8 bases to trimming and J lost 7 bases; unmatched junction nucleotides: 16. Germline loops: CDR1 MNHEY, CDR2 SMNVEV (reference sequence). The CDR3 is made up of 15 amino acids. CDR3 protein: CASRRQGGSKRGYTF. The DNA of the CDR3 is TGTGCCAGCCGCCGACAGGGCGGGTCTAAGCGTGGCTACACCTTC.